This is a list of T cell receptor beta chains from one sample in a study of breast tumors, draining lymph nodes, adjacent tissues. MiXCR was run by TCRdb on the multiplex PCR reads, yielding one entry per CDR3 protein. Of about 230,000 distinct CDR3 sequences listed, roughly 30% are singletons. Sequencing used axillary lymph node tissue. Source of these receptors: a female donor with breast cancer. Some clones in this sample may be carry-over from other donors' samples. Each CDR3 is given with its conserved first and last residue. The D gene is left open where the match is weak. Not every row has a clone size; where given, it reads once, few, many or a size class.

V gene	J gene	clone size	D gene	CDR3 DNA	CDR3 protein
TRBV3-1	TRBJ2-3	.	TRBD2	TGTGCCAGCAGCCAAGCGGGACTAGCGGCTAGCACAGATACGCAGTATTTT	CASSQAGLAASTDTQYF
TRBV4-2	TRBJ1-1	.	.	TGTGCCAGCAGCCAAGACAGGTTGGCGCTGGAAGCTTTCTTT	CASSQDRLALEAFF
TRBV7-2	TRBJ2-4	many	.	TGTGCCAGCAGCTTAGATGCAGAGACCAAAAACATTCAGTACTTC	CASSLDAETKNIQYF
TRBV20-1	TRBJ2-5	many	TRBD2	TGCAGTGCTAGAGATCGTCATAGCGGGAGGGCCCTCTCGGGGGAGACCCAGTACTTC	CSARDRHSGRALSGETQYF
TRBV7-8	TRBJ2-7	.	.	TGTGCCAGCAGCTTAGTGGGGCGGGAAGGCTACGAGCAGTACTTC	CASSLVGREGYEQYF
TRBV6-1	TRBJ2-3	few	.	TGTGCCAGCCGTAGTGGGGCTAGCACAGATACGCAGTATTTT	CASRSGASTDTQYF
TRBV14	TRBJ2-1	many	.	TGTGCCAGCAGCCGACTAGGGACATACAATGAGCAGTTCTTC	CASSRLGTYNEQFF
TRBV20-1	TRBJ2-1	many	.	TGCAGTGTCAGGGAACTAGGGCTCAATGAGCAGTTCTTC	CSVRELGLNEQFF
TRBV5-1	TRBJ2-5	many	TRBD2	TGCGCCAGCAGCTCGGGACTAGCGGGAGGCCTCCAAGAGACCCAGTACTTC	CASSSGLAGGLQETQYF
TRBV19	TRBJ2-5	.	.	TGTGCTAGAGTTGGTTCGAGCAGACAAGAGACCCAGTGCTTC	CARVGSSRQETQCF
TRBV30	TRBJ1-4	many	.	TGTGCCTGGAGATTGGACTTGGCTAATGAAAAACTGTTTTTT	CAWRLDLANEKLFF
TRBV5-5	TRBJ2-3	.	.	TGTGCCAGCAGCTTAGACCTGTGCAGGGGCCAGGATACGCAGTATTTT	CASSLDLCRGQDTQYF
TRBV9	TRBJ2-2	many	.	TGTGCCAGCAGCGTAGGGGGGAAGAACACCGGGGAGCTGTTTTTT	CASSVGGKNTGELFF
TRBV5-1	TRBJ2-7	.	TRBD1	TGCGCCAGCAGCTTGGGGACAGGGGATACCTACGAGCAGTACTTC	CASSLGTGDTYEQYF
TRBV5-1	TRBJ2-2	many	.	TGCGCCAGCAGCCGAACTGAAACCGGGGAGCTGTTTTTT	CASSRTETGELFF
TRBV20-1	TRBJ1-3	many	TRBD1	TGCAGTGCCCCCGACCGGGACAGGGTACCATTT	CSAPDRDRVPF
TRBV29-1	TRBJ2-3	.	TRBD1	TGCAGCGTTGAGGACCGGGACAGGGACACAGATACGCAGTATTTT	CSVEDRDRDTDTQYF
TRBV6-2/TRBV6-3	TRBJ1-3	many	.	TGTGCCAGCACCCCCGGACACCTTGGAAACACCATATATTTT	CASTPGHLGNTIYF
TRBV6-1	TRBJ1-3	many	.	TGTGCCAGCAGTGAACTTGGGACCGACTCTGGAAACACCATATATTTT	CASSELGTDSGNTIYF
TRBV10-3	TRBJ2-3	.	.	TGTGCCATCAGTGAGGGAGGGCCTGGTACGCAGTATTTT	CAISEGGPGTQYF
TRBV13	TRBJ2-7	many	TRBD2	TGTGCCAGCAGCGCACGCCCGGCGGGAGGGCCGTACGAGCAGTACTTC	CASSARPAGGPYEQYF
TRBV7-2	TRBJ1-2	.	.	TGTGCCTGCAGCTTTTCCCCTGGGGCAGGTATGGATGGCCACACCTTC	CACSFSPGAGMDGHTF
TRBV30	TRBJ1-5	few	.	TGTGCCTGGAGTGTACGGGGAGGCGAGCCCCAGCATTTT	CAWSVRGGEPQHF
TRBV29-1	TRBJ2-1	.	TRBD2	TGCAGCGGAAGGACTAGCGGGACTGTCTACAATGAGCAGTTCTTC	CSGRTSGTVYNEQFF
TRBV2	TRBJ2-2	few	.	TGTGCCACGAACAGGGATATGAACACCGGGGAGCTGTTTTTT	CATNRDMNTGELFF
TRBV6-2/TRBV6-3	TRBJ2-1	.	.	TGTGCCAGCAGTCCACCTGGGGGTTTGGGGATCTTC	CASSPPGGLGIF
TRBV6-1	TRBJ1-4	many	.	TGTGCCAGCAATCAGGTTAGGGCCGCAACTAATGAAAAACTGTTTTTT	CASNQVRAATNEKLFF
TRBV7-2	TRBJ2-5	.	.	TGTGCCAGCAGCTCTAGGGGAGGAGAGACCCAGTACTTC	CASSSRGGETQYF
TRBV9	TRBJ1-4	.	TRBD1	TGTGCCAGCAGCCGGAGGGGGGGGACAGGTGTCGGAAATGAAAAACTGTTTTTT	CASSRRGGTGVGNEKLFF
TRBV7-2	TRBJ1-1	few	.	TGTGCCAGCAGCTTAGGGGCGAGAACCACTGAAGCTTTCTTT	CASSLGARTTEAFF
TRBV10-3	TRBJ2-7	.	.	TGTGCCATCAGCATTATGAGGGGGAACCACGAGCAGTACTTC	CAISIMRGNHEQYF
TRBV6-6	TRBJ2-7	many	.	TGTGCCAGCAGTCCACCCCCCTACGAGCAGTACTTC	CASSPPPYEQYF
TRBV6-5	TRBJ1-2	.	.	TGTGCCAGCAGTTCAAATCGGACCTCCGGGAGCTACACCTTC	CASSSNRTSGSYTF
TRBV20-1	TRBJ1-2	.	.	TGCAGTGCTGAAGGGGTCGGCTATGGCTACACCTTC	CSAEGVGYGYTF
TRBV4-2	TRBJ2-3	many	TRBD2	TGTGCCAGCAGCCAACGTCGCGGGAGGGAGGGTGGAGATACGCAGTATTTT	CASSQRRGREGGDTQYF
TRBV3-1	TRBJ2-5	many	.	TGTGCCAGCAGCCAAGAGCGCAGCCAAGAGACCCAGTACTTC	CASSQERSQETQYF
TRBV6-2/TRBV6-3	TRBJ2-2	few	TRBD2	TGTGCCAGCAGTAAGCGGGCTAGCGGGAACACCGGGGAGCTGTTTTTT	CASSKRASGNTGELFF
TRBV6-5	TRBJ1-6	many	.	TGTGCCAGCAGTCACGGAGGGGCGTGGTCACCCCTCCACTTT	CASSHGGAWSPLHF
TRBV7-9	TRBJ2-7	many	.	TGTGCCAGCAGTCAGGACATCGGCTTTGGATCCTACGAGCAGTACTTC	CASSQDIGFGSYEQYF